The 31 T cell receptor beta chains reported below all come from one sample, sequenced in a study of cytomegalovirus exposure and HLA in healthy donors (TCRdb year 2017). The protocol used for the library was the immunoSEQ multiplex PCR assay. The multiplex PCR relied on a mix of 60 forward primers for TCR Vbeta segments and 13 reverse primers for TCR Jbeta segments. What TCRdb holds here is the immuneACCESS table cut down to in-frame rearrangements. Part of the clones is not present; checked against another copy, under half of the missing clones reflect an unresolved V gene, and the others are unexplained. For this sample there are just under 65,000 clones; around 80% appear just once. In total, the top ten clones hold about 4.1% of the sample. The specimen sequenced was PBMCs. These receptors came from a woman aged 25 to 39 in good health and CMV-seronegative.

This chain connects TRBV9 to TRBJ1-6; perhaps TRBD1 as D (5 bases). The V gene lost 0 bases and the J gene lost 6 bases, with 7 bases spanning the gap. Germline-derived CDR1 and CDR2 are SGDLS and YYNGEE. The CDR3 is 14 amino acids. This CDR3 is CASSVGQGNSPLHF. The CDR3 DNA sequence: TGTGCCAGCAGCGTAGGGCAGGGTAATTCACCCCTCCACTTT.

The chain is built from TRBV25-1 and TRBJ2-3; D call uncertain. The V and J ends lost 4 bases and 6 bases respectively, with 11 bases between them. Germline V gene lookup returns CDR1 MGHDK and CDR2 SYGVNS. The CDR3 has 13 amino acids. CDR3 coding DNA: TGTGCCAGCAGTGGGAGTACCTGGGATACGCAGTATTTT. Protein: CASSGSTWDTQYF.

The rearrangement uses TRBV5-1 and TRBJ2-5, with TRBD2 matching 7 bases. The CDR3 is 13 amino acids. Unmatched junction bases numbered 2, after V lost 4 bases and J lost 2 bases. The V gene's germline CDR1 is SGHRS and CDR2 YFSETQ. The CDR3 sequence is CASSKGLQETQYF. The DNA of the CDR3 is TGCGCCAGCAGCAAGGGACTACAAGAGACCCAGTACTTC.

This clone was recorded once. As DNA, the CDR3 is TGTGCCAGCAAGACAGCTAACTATGGCTACACCTTC. Amino acids: CASKTANYGYTF. The genes are TRBV6-1 and TRBJ1-2; D is perhaps TRBD1 (5 bases). V was shortened by 7 bases and J by 0 bases, with 6 bases between the two germline ends. CDR1 is MNHNS and CDR2 is SASEGT in the germline V gene. This CDR3 contains 12 residues.

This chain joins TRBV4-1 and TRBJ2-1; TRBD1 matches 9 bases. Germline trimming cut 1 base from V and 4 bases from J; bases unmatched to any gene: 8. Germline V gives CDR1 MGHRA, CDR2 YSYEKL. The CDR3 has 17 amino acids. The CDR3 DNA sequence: TGCGCCAGCAGCCAAGGAGAGGGACAGGGCCCTTACAATGAGCAGTTCTTC. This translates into CASSQGEGQGPYNEQFF.

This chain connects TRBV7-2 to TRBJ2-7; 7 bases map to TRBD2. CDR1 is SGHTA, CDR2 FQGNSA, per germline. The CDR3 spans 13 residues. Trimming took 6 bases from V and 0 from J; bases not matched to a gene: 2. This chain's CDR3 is CASRAGSSYEQYF. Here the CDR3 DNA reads TGTGCCAGCAGAGCGGGGTCCTCCTACGAGCAGTACTTC.

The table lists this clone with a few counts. Here the CDR3 DNA reads TGTGCCAGCAGTGACCCGACAGGCACCCAAGAGACCCAGTACTTC. As protein: CASSDPTGTQETQYF. The V gene is TRBV25-1, the J gene TRBJ2-5; a weak D match, TRBD1 (6 bases). The germline CDR1 and CDR2 sequences are MGHDK and SYGVNS. V shed 3 bases and J shed 1 base, with 12 bases lying between them. CDR3 length equals 15 residues.

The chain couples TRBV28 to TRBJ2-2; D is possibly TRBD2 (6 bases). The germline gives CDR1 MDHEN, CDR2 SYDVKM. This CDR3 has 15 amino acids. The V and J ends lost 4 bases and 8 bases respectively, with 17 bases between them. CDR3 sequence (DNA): TGTGCCAGCAGTTCCCCTAGCGTTGTGGCTGGGGAGCTGTTTTTT. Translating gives CASSSPSVVAGELFF.

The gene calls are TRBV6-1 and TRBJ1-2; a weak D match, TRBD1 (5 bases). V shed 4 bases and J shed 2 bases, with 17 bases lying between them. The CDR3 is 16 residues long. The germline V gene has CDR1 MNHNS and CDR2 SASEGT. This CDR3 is CASSADSLIANYGYTF. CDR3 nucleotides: TGTGCCAGCAGTGCCGACAGCCTGATTGCGAACTATGGCTACACCTTC.

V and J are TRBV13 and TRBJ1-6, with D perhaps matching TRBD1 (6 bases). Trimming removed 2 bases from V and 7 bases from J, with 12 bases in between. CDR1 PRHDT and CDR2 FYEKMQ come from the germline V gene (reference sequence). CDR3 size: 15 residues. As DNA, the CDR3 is TGTGCCAGCAGCTTATACGCGGACAGCAATTCACCCCTCCACTTT. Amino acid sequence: CASSLYADSNSPLHF.

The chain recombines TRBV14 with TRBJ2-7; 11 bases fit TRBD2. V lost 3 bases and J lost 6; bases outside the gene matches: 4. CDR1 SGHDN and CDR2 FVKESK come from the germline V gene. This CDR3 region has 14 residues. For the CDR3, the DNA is TGTGCCAGCAGCCATCCCCTAGCGGGAGGCGAGCAGTACTTC. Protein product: CASSHPLAGGEQYF.

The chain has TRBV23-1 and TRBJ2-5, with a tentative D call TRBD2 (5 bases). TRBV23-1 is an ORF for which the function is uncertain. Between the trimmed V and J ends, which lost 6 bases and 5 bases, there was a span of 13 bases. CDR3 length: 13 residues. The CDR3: CASSQEGSETQYF. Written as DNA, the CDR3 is TGCGCCAGCAGCCAAGAGGGTTCGGAGACCCAGTACTTC.

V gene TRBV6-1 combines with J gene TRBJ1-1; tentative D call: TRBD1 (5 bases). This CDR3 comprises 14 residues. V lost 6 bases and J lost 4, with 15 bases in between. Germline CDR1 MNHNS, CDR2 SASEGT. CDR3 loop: CASRTLGEGTEAFF. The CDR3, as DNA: TGTGCCAGCAGAACCCTAGGGGAGGGCACTGAAGCTTTCTTT.

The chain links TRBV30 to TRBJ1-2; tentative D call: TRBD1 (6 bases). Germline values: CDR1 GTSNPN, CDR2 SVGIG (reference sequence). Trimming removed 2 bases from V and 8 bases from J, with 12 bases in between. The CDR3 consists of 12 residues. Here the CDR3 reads CAWSSTGLGYTF. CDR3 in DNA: TGTGCCTGGAGTTCAACAGGGTTAGGCTACACCTTC.

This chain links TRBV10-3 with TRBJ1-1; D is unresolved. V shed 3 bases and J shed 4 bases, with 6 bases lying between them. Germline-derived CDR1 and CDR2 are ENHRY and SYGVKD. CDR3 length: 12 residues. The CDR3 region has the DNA TGTGCCATCAGTGACCGGGGCACTGAAGCTTTCTTT. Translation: CAISDRGTEAFF.

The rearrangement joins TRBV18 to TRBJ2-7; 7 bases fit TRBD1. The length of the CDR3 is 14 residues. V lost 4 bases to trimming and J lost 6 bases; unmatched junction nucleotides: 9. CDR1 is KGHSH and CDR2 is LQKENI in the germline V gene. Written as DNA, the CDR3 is TGTGCCAGCTCACAAGACCGGGACAGTCCCGAGCAGTACTTC. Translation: CASSQDRDSPEQYF.

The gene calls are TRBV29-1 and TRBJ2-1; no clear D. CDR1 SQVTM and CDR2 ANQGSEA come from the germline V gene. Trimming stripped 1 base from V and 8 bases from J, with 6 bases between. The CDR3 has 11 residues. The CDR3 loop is CSVEGVDEQFF. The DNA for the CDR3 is TGCAGCGTTGAAGGCGTCGATGAGCAGTTCTTC.

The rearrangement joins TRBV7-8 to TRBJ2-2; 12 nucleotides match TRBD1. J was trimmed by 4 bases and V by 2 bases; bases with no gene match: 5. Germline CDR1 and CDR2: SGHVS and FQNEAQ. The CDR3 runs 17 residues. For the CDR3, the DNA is TGTGCCAGCAGCTTAAGGGACAGGGGGCTTGTCACCGGGGAGCTGTTTTTT. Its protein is CASSLRDRGLVTGELFF.

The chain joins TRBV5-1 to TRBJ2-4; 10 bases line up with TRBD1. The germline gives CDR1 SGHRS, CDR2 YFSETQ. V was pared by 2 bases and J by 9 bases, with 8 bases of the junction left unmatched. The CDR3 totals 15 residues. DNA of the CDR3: TGCGCCAGCAGCTTTGGAATAGACAGGGGGCTCATTCAGTACTTC. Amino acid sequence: CASSFGIDRGLIQYF.

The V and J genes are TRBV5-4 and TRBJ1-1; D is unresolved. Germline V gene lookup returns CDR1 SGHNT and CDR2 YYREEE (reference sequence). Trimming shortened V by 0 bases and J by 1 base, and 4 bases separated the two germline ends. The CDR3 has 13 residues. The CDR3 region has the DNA TGTGCCAGCAGCTTGGCTTCGAACACTGAAGCTTTCTTT. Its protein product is CASSLASNTEAFF.

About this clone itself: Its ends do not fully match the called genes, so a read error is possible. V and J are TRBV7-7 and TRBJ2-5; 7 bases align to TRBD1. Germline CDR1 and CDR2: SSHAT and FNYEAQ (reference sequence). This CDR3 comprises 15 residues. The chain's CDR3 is CASSPRDSRQETQYF. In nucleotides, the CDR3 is TGTGCTAGCAGCCCAAGGGACAGCCGCCAAGAGACCCAGTACTTC.

The chain's CDR3 is CASSEGGGDYEQYF. DNA of the CDR3: TGCGCCAGCAGTGAGGGCGGCGGGGACTACGAGCAGTACTTC. This chain links TRBV10-1 with TRBJ2-7; D perhaps matches TRBD2 (6 bases). This CDR3 spans 14 amino acids. CDR1 and CDR2 (germline): WNHNN, SYGVQD (reference sequence). Trimming removed 2 bases from V and 3 bases from J, with 11 bases in between.

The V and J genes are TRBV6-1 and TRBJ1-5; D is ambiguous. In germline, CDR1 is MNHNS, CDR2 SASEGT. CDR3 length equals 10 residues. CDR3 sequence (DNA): TGTGCTTCCGGGGTTCAGCCCCAGCATTTT. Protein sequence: CASGVQPQHF.

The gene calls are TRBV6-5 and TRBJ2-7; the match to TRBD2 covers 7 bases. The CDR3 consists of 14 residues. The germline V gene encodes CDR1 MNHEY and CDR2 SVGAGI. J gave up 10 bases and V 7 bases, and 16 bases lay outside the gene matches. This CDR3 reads CASTPSGGAELQYF. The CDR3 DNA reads TGTGCCAGCACCCCATCGGGGGGAGCGGAGCTTCAGTACTTC.

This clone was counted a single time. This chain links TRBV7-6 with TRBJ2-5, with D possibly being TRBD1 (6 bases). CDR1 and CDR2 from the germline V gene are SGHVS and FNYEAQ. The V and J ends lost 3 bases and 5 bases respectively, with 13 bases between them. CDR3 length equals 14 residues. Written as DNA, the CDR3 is TGTGCCAGCAGCTTTGGGGGCCAGGGGGAGACCCAGTACTTC. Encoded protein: CASSFGGQGETQYF.

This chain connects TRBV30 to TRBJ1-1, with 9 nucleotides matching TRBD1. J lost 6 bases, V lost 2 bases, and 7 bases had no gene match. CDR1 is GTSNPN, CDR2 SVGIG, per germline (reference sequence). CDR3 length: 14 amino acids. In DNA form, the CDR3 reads TGTGCCTGGAGTTCCGGGACAGGGCGGGCTGAAGCTTTCTTT. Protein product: CAWSSGTGRAEAFF.

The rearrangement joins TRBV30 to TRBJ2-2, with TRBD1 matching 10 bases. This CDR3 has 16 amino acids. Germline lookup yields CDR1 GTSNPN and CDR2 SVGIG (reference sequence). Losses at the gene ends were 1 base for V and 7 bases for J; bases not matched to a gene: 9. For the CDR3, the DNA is TGTGCCTGGAGTGGGCCGGGACAGGGGATAGACGGGGAGCTGTTTTTT. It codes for CAWSGPGQGIDGELFF.

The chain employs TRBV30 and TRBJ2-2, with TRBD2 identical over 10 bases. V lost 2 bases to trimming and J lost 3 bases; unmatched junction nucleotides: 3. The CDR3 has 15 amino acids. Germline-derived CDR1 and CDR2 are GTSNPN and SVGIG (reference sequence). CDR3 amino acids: CAWSTSGRDTGELFF. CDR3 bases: TGTGCCTGGAGTACCAGCGGGAGGGACACCGGGGAGCTGTTTTTT.

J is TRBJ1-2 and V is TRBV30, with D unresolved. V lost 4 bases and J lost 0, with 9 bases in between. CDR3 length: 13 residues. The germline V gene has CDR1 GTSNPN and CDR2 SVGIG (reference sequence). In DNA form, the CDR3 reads TGTGCCTGGACGGGAAATTCTAACTATGGCTACACCTTC. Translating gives CAWTGNSNYGYTF.

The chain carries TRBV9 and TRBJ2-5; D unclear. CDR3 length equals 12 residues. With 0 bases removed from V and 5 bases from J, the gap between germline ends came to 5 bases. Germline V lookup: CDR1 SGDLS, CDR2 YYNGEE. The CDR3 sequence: CASSVDEETQYF. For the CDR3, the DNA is TGTGCCAGCAGCGTAGACGAGGAGACCCAGTACTTC.

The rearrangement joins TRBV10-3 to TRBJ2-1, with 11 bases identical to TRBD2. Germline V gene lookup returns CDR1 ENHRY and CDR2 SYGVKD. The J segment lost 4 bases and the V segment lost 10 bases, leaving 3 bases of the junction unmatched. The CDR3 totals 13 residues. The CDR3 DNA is TGTGCCACTCGGACTAGCGGGTACAATGAGCAGTTCTTC. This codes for CATRTSGYNEQFF.